This T cell receptor beta chain was captured in a study of CD8+ T cells in alopecia areata. About the study: Approximately 6-10-week-old female C3H/HeJ mice were grafted with skin from spontaneously alopecic roughly 6-12-month-old C3H/HeJ graft donors.

Cell sorting was performed on pooled cutaneous lymph node cells with CD4, CD8alpha, NKG2D, NKG2ACE and other markers. Study-level results: The study found higher clonality in lesional than normal scalp, especially in alopecia totalis/universalis. Sequencing of scalp samples also captures resident alphabeta T cells of normal skin.

After isolation, RNA underwent reverse transcription to generate cDNA as the sequencing template. Data came from immunoSEQ multiplex PCR; TCRdb stores just in-frame clones and leaves some out. Listed here are around 300,000 clones without any singletons, the top ten holding 1.2%. The CDR3 spans 13 residues. The germline V gene has CDR1 NNHDY and CDR2 SYVADS. Worth noting for this clone: Its target is not known. The gene symbols are mouse symbols. The read ends 4 residues shy of where the CDR3 ends; the end is completed using the germline J gene.

The J gene is TRBJ2-7, the V gene TRBV13-3; a weak D match, TRBD1 (6 bases). The sequenced sample was CD4+ T cells sorted from a lymph node. This sequence was found in a C3H/HeJ mouse with alopecia areata. This strain has MHC haplotype H2-k. The sequenced part of the CDR3 DNA is TGTGCCAGCAGTGATGGGGGACAACAT. Translation: CASSDGGQH. The full CDR3 protein is CASSDGGQHEQYF.